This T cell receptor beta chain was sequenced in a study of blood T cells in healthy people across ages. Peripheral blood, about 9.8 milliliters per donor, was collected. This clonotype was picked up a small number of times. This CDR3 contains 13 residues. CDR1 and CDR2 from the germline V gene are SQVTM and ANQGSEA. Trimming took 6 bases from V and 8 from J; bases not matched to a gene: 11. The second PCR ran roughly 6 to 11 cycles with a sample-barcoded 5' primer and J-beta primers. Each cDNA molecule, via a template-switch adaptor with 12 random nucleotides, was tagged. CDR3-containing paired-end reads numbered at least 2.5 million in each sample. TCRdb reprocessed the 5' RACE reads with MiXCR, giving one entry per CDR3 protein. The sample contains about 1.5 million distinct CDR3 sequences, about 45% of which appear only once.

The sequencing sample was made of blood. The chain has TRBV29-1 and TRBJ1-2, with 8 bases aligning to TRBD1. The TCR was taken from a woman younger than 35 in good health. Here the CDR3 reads CSVGTGIGRGYTF. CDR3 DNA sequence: TGCAGCGTAGGGACAGGTATTGGCCGCGGCTACACCTTC.